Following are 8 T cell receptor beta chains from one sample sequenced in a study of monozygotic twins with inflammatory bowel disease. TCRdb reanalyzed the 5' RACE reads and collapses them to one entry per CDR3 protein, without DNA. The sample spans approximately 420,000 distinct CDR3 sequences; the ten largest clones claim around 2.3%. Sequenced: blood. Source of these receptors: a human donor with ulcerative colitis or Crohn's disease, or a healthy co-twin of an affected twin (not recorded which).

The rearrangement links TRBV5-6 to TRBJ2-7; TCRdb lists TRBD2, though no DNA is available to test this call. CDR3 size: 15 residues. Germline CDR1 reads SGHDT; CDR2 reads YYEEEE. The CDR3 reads CASSFFSLGLYEQYF.

The CDR3: CASTRQGTNYGYTF. V and J are TRBV19 and TRBJ1-2; checking the TCRdb D call of TRBD1 is not possible without DNA. The germline CDR1 and CDR2 sequences are LNHDA and SQIVND (reference sequence). The CDR3 length is 14 residues.

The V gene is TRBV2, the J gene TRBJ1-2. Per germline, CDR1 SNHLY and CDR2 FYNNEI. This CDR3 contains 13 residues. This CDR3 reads CASTTDGVGGYTF.

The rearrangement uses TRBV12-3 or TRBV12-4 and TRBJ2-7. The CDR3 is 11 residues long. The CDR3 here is CASTLSDEQYF.

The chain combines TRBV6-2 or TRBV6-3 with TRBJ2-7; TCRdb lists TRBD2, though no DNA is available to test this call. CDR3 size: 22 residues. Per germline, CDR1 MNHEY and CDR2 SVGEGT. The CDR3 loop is CASSYPPLELGTSGGLSYEQYF.

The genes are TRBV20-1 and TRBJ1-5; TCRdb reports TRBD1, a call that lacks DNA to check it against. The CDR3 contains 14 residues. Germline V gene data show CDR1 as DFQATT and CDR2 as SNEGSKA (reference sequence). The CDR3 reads CSAREGTGAQPQHF.

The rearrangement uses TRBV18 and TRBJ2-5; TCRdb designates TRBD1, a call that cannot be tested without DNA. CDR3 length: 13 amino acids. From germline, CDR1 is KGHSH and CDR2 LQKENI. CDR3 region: CASSGTDQETQYF.

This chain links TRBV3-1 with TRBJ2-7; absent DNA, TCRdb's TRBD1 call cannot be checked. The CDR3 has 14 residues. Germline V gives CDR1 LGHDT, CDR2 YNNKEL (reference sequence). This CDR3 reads CASSQVAGILEQYF.